This T cell receptor beta chain was sequenced during a study of shared clonotypes between healthy human individuals. Study-wide points: The sole specimen, blood, was sampled, and tissue repertoires likely differ. Unshared clonotypes carried lower generation probabilities than those common to all four donors.

The split of CD4+ cells yielded CD45RA+ naive and CD45RA-negative memory subsets. As to this clone: What it binds is not known.

Profiled with immunoSEQ multiplex PCR; TCRdb holds only in-frame clones, not every one. The table includes under 2,500,000 clones, approximately 96% detected once. Germline trimming cut 8 bases from V and 5 bases from J; bases unmatched to any gene: 3. The CDR3 has 13 residues. Per the germline V gene, CDR1 is MNHNS and CDR2 is SASEGT. The chain recombines TRBV6-1 with TRBJ1-5; TRBD1 agrees at 10 bases. The sample consisted of naive CD4+ T cells sorted from blood. Sample subset: CD45RA+ positively selected. This receptor was identified in a man between 18 and 35 years old in good health. CDR3 coding DNA: TGTGCCAGCGTAGGGACAGGGGATCAGCCCCAGCATTTT. It specifies CASVGTGDQPQHF.